The rows below give T cell receptor beta chains drawn from one sample of a study of patients and donors after allogeneic stem cell transplantation. TCRdb used MiXCR to reprocess the RT-PCR reads, holding one entry per CDR3 protein. The sample lists about 160,000 distinct CDR3 sequences, nearly 25% seen once, with around 26% in the top ten. The sample was blood, either unsorted or a sorted T cell fraction (not recorded which). These receptors were taken from a human donor who was either an allogeneic HSCT recipient or a stem cell or donor lymphocyte infusion donor (not recorded which). It is not recorded whose cells these are; they may come from a transplant donor. Each CDR3 is given with its conserved first and last residue. Each record gives: J gene, clone size, D gene, V gene, CDR3 protein, CDR3 DNA. The D gene is left open where the match is weak. Not every row has a clone size; where given, it reads once, few, many or a size class.

j_gene: TRBJ2-2
abundance: once
d_gene: NA
v_gene: TRBV12-5
CDR3aa: CASGLDRGRTGELFF
CDR3nt: TGTGCTAGTGGTTTGGACCGGGGTAGGACCGGGGAGCTGTTTTTT

j_gene: TRBJ2-1
abundance: NA
d_gene: TRBD2
v_gene: TRBV15
CDR3aa: CATSKSSGRPNNEQFF
CDR3nt: TGTGCCACCAGCAAGTCCAGCGGGAGGCCCAACAATGAGCAGTTCTTC

j_gene: TRBJ2-3
abundance: NA
d_gene: NA
v_gene: TRBV29-1
CDR3aa: CSVEEIADTQYF
CDR3nt: TGCAGCGTTGAGGAGATAGCAGATACGCAGTATTTT

j_gene: TRBJ2-7
abundance: NA
d_gene: TRBD2
v_gene: TRBV12-3/TRBV12-4
CDR3aa: CASSPSGGTSGNEQYF
CDR3nt: TGTGCCAGCAGTCCGAGCGGGGGGACAAGCGGAAACGAGCAGTACTTC

j_gene: TRBJ2-2
abundance: NA
d_gene: NA
v_gene: TRBV7-3
CDR3aa: CASSFSPNTGELFF
CDR3nt: TGTGCCAGCAGTTTCAGCCCGAACACCGGGGAGCTGTTTTTT

j_gene: TRBJ2-3
abundance: few
d_gene: NA
v_gene: TRBV7-9
CDR3aa: CASSSETRPDTQYF
CDR3nt: TGTGCCAGCAGCTCTGAGACCAGACCAGATACGCAGTATTTT

j_gene: TRBJ1-2
abundance: NA
d_gene: NA
v_gene: TRBV7-2
CDR3aa: CASSAVEGYTF
CDR3nt: TGTGCCAGCAGCGCGGTAGAAGGCTACACCTTC

j_gene: TRBJ2-5
abundance: NA
d_gene: NA
v_gene: TRBV6-5
CDR3aa: CASTQGGGYQETQYF
CDR3nt: TGTGCCAGCACCCAAGGGGGGGGGTACCAAGAGACCCAGTACTTC

j_gene: TRBJ2-1
abundance: NA
d_gene: TRBD1
v_gene: TRBV20-1
CDR3aa: CSASDRGSYNEQFF
CDR3nt: TGCAGTGCTTCGGACAGGGGTTCCTACAATGAGCAGTTCTTC

j_gene: TRBJ1-1
abundance: NA
d_gene: NA
v_gene: TRBV20-1
CDR3aa: CSLSRSNTEAFF
CDR3nt: TGCAGTCTGTCCAGGTCGAACACTGAAGCTTTCTTT

j_gene: TRBJ1-5
abundance: many
d_gene: NA
v_gene: TRBV29-1
CDR3aa: CSVVGGSNQPQHF
CDR3nt: TGCAGCGTTGTGGGGGGAAGCAATCAGCCCCAGCATTTT

j_gene: TRBJ1-5
abundance: NA
d_gene: NA
v_gene: TRBV19
CDR3aa: CASSMGVNQPQHF
CDR3nt: TGTGCCAGTAGTATGGGGGTAAATCAGCCCCAGCATTTT

j_gene: TRBJ1-2
abundance: NA
d_gene: TRBD1
v_gene: TRBV7-8
CDR3aa: CASSPYDRADYGYTF
CDR3nt: TGTGCCAGCAGCCCCTACGACAGGGCTGACTATGGCTACACCTTC

j_gene: TRBJ1-6
abundance: many
d_gene: TRBD1
v_gene: TRBV4-3
CDR3aa: CASSQVLDRNSPLHF
CDR3nt: TGCGCCAGCAGCCAAGTGCTGGACAGGAATTCACCCCTCCACTTT

j_gene: TRBJ2-7
abundance: NA
d_gene: TRBD1
v_gene: TRBV19
CDR3aa: CASSIRDRDGYEQYF
CDR3nt: TGTGCCAGTAGTATCCGGGACAGGGATGGATACGAGCAGTACTTC

j_gene: TRBJ2-1
abundance: few
d_gene: TRBD2
v_gene: TRBV10-3
CDR3aa: CAIGTSGGMNEQFF
CDR3nt: TGTGCCATCGGGACTAGCGGGGGGATGAATGAGCAGTTCTTC

j_gene: TRBJ2-1
abundance: NA
d_gene: NA
v_gene: TRBV12-3/TRBV12-4
CDR3aa: CASSSVLAGEQFF
CDR3nt: TGTGCCAGCAGTTCGGTTCTGGCAGGCGAGCAGTTCTTC

j_gene: TRBJ1-1
abundance: NA
d_gene: TRBD1
v_gene: TRBV29-1
CDR3aa: CSSTGTGGGVGEAFF
CDR3nt: TGCAGCTCTACCGGGACAGGGGGCGGGGTTGGTGAAGCTTTCTTT

j_gene: TRBJ1-1
abundance: many
d_gene: NA
v_gene: TRBV20-1
CDR3aa: CSQRPGNTEAFF
CDR3nt: TGCAGTCAAAGGCCCGGGAACACTGAAGCTTTCTTT

j_gene: TRBJ2-2
abundance: NA
d_gene: TRBD1
v_gene: TRBV11-2
CDR3aa: CASSLDYLDRDRTGELFF
CDR3nt: TGTGCCAGCAGCTTAGACTACCTAGACAGGGATAGGACCGGGGAGCTGTTTTTT

j_gene: TRBJ1-4
abundance: many
d_gene: NA
v_gene: TRBV12-3/TRBV12-4
CDR3aa: CASSFAGFNEKLFF
CDR3nt: TGTGCCAGCAGTTTCGCGGGATTTAATGAAAAACTGTTTTTT

j_gene: TRBJ2-3
abundance: NA
d_gene: NA
v_gene: TRBV10-3
CDR3aa: CAISDMGTDTQYF
CDR3nt: TGTGCCATCAGCGACATGGGGACAGATACGCAGTATTTT

j_gene: TRBJ1-1
abundance: NA
d_gene: NA
v_gene: TRBV3-1
CDR3aa: CASSREGVEAFF
CDR3nt: TGTGCCAGCAGCCGAGAAGGGGTTGAAGCTTTCTTT

j_gene: TRBJ1-1
abundance: NA
d_gene: NA
v_gene: TRBV5-1
CDR3aa: CASSLSVAGLNTEAFF
CDR3nt: TGCGCCAGCAGCCTGAGTGTGGCGGGACTAAACACTGAAGCTTTCTTT

j_gene: TRBJ2-7
abundance: NA
d_gene: NA
v_gene: TRBV5-6
CDR3aa: CASSSYRDKAYEQYF
CDR3nt: TGTGCCAGCAGCTCATACCGGGACAAAGCCTACGAGCAGTACTTC

j_gene: TRBJ2-1
abundance: many
d_gene: TRBD2
v_gene: TRBV5-1
CDR3aa: CASSSGGTYNEQFF
CDR3nt: TGCGCCAGCAGTAGCGGGGGGACTTACAATGAGCAGTTCTTC

j_gene: TRBJ2-1
abundance: few
d_gene: NA
v_gene: TRBV3-1
CDR3aa: CASSQNPPYNEQFF
CDR3nt: TGTGCCAGCAGCCAAAACCCTCCCTACAATGAGCAGTTCTTC

j_gene: TRBJ2-1
abundance: NA
d_gene: NA
v_gene: TRBV12-3/TRBV12-4
CDR3aa: CASSFLGGPKNEQFF
CDR3nt: TGTGCCAGCAGTTTTTTGGGGGGGCCTAAAAATGAGCAGTTCTTC

j_gene: TRBJ1-1
abundance: few
d_gene: NA
v_gene: TRBV10-3
CDR3aa: CAISEVGDPHRAFF
CDR3nt: TGTGCCATCAGTGAAGTCGGGGACCCTCATAGAGCTTTCTTT

j_gene: TRBJ1-5
abundance: few
d_gene: NA
v_gene: TRBV24-1
CDR3aa: CATGDGRYSNQPQHF
CDR3nt: TGTGCCACCGGCGACGGAAGGTATAGCAATCAGCCCCAGCATTTT

j_gene: TRBJ1-4
abundance: few
d_gene: NA
v_gene: TRBV3-2
CDR3aa: CASSQDYNRGVLFEKLFF
CDR3nt: TGTGCCAGCAGCCAAGATTACAACAGAGGGGTTCTTTTTGAAAAACTGTTTTTT

j_gene: TRBJ2-1
abundance: few
d_gene: NA
v_gene: TRBV4-3
CDR3aa: CASSQDSANSYNEQFF
CDR3nt: TGCGCCAGCAGCCAAGATAGCGCAAACTCCTACAATGAGCAGTTCTTC

j_gene: TRBJ1-2
abundance: few
d_gene: TRBD1
v_gene: TRBV5-5
CDR3aa: CASSFPYTGTGNYGYTF
CDR3nt: TGTGCCAGCAGCTTCCCTTACACCGGGACAGGGAACTATGGCTACACCTTC

j_gene: TRBJ1-2
abundance: few
d_gene: NA
v_gene: TRBV29-1
CDR3aa: CSADSLYGYTF
CDR3nt: TGCAGCGCCGACAGTCTCTATGGCTACACCTTC

j_gene: TRBJ2-7
abundance: NA
d_gene: TRBD1
v_gene: TRBV5-1
CDR3aa: CASRGQGGYEQYF
CDR3nt: TGCGCCAGCCGGGGACAGGGCGGCTACGAGCAGTACTTC

j_gene: TRBJ1-3
abundance: NA
d_gene: NA
v_gene: TRBV5-1
CDR3aa: CASSFHPGGNTIYF
CDR3nt: TGCGCCAGCAGCTTCCACCCGGGGGGAAACACCATATATTTT

j_gene: TRBJ1-5
abundance: few
d_gene: TRBD1
v_gene: TRBV12-3/TRBV12-4
CDR3aa: CASRGTGKDQPQHF
CDR3nt: TGTGCCAGCAGGGGGACAGGGAAGGATCAGCCCCAGCATTTT

j_gene: TRBJ2-3
abundance: few
d_gene: NA
v_gene: TRBV18
CDR3aa: CASSGGLTDTQYF
CDR3nt: TGTGCCAGCTCAGGGGGTCTCACAGATACGCAGTATTTT

j_gene: TRBJ2-3
abundance: few
d_gene: TRBD1
v_gene: TRBV12-3/TRBV12-4
CDR3aa: CASSLMGTGADTQYF
CDR3nt: TGTGCCAGCAGTTTGATGGGGACAGGGGCCGATACGCAGTATTTT